The 22 T cell receptor beta chains reported below all come from one sample, sequenced in a study of shared clonotypes between healthy human individuals (dated by TCRdb to the early 2020s). Library prep was done by the immunoSEQ multiplex PCR assay. This is the immuneACCESS table as TCRdb keeps it, with only in-frame sequences that have V and J called. A part of the clones is gone; compared with another copy, unresolved V genes explain less than half, and the rest is unexplained. The sample has about 2.1 million clones on record, 93% of them singletons. Of the sample, more than 1.5% is held by the ten largest clones. For the CD8 naive samples, CD45RO-negative cells were positively selected for CCR7, yielding a CD45RA+CCR7+ population from which TemRA cells were excluded. Sequences were obtained from naive CD8+ T cells from PBMCs. The meaning of the sample's cell subset or site label: CD45RA+CCR7+. The receptors were gathered from a young man in good health. Some clones in this sample may be carry-over from other donors' samples.

CDR3 coding DNA: TGTGCCAGCAGCTCCCAGGGGGCGGAGCAGTACTTC. Its protein is CASSSQGAEQYF. V gene TRBV5-6 combines with J gene TRBJ2-7; 8 positions match TRBD1. Germline CDR1 is SGHDT and CDR2 is YYEEEE. V trimming: 3 bases; J trimming: 7 bases; junction bases outside the gene matches: 3. This CDR3 contains 12 residues.

The chain uses TRBV19 and TRBJ1-5; no clear D gene. Germline V gene lookup returns CDR1 LNHDA and CDR2 SQIVND (reference sequence). The germline V and J ends were trimmed by 3 bases and 0 bases, with 15 bases remaining between them. The CDR3 extends over 17 amino acids. The CDR3 DNA follows: TGTGCCAGTAGTATTTCGGTGCGTGGGGTTAGCAATCAGCCCCAGCATTTT. Amino acids: CASSISVRGVSNQPQHF.

This clone was picked up one time. V usage is TRBV6-5 and J usage is TRBJ2-1; D possibly corresponds to TRBD2 (5 bases). Between the trimmed V and J ends, which lost 7 bases and 5 bases, there was a span of 12 bases. This CDR3 region has 13 residues. Germline V CDR1 and CDR2: MNHEY, SVGAGI. The CDR3 is CASTPSRNNEQFF. CDR3 coding DNA: TGTGCCAGCACGCCTAGCAGGAACAATGAGCAGTTCTTC.

The CDR3 loop reads CASSAGSWGETQYF. In nucleotides, the CDR3 is TGTGCCAGCAGCGCGGGGTCGTGGGGAGAGACCCAGTACTTC. The chain uses TRBV28 and TRBJ2-5; D is possibly TRBD2 (6 bases). The CDR3 covers 14 residues. Trimming removed 6 bases at V and 4 bases at J, with 15 bases between. Germline assignment: CDR1 MDHEN and CDR2 SYDVKM. Based on the CDR3 plus reference TRBV28 and TRBJ2-5, the full variable domain is DVKVTQSSRYLVKRTGEKVFLECVQDMDHENMFWYRQDPGLGLRLIYFSYDVKMKEKGDIPEGYSVSREKKERFSLILESASTNQTSMYLCASSAGSWGETQYFGPGTRLLVL.

The chain has TRBV2 and TRBJ1-3; D is unclear. CDR3 size: 13 residues. Germline loops: CDR1 SNHLY, CDR2 FYNNEI. V was pared by 7 bases and J by 4 bases, with 11 bases between. In DNA form, the CDR3 reads TGTGCCAGCATGGTAGGGTCCGGAAACACCATATATTTT. This encodes CASMVGSGNTIYF. Based on the CDR3 plus reference TRBV2 and TRBJ1-3, the full variable domain is EPEVTQTPSHQVTQMGQEVILRCVPISNHLYFYWYRQILGQKVEFLVSFYNNEISEKSEIFDDQFSVERPDGSNFTLKIRSTKLEDSAMYFCASMVGSGNTIYFGEGSWLTVV.

The V and J genes are TRBV27 and TRBJ2-1; D unresolved. The germline V gene encodes CDR1 MNHEY and CDR2 SMNVEV (reference sequence). CDR3 length: 13 amino acids. Trimming took off 7 bases at V and 7 bases at J, with 14 bases between the two ends. CDR3 sequence: CASTLLGFNEQFF. The CDR3 DNA follows: TGTGCCAGCACCCTTCTAGGGTTTAATGAGCAGTTCTTC.

The chain couples TRBV19 to TRBJ1-1; D ambiguous. V shed 4 bases and J shed 5 bases, with 8 bases lying between them. The CDR3 is made up of 12 amino acids. From germline, CDR1 is LNHDA and CDR2 SQIVND (reference sequence). In nucleotides, the CDR3 is TGTGCCAGTAGTAGTTTTGTAACTGAAGCTTTCTTT. Encoded protein: CASSSFVTEAFF. The full variable domain, with the rest looked up from reference TRBV19 and TRBJ1-1, is DGGITQSPKYLFRKEGQNVTLSCEQNLNHDAMYWYRQDPGQGLRLIYYSQIVNDFQKGDIAEGYSVSREKKESFPLTVTSAQKNPTAFYLCASSSFVTEAFFGQGTRLTVV.

The CDR3 loop is CASSLRGMNTEAFF. CDR3 nucleotides: TGCGCCAGCAGCCTTCGGGGCATGAACACTGAAGCTTTCTTT. The V gene is TRBV4-1, the J gene TRBJ1-1, with D possibly TRBD1 on 5 matching bases. In germline, CDR1 is MGHRA, CDR2 YSYEKL. Trimming shortened V by 4 bases and J by 0 bases, and 9 bases separated the two germline ends. The CDR3 length is 14 residues.

This chain links TRBV28 with TRBJ2-7; TRBD2 agrees at 10 bases. J was trimmed by 4 bases and V by 6 bases; bases with no gene match: 18. The CDR3 has 18 amino acids. Germline CDR1 reads MDHEN; CDR2 reads SYDVKM. The CDR3 nucleotides read TGTGCCAGCAGCGAATCACCTTACGAGACTAGCGGGTGGTACGAGCAGTACTTC. Translation: CASSESPYETSGWYEQYF.

CDR3 bases: TGTGCCAGCAGTTTGGGCAGGCGAGGGGAGCTGTTTTTT. It encodes CASSLGRRGELFF. The V gene is TRBV27, the J gene TRBJ2-2, with unresolved D. The CDR3 runs 13 residues. V lost 3 bases, J lost 8 bases, and 10 bases lay in between. Germline loops: CDR1 MNHEY, CDR2 SMNVEV (reference sequence).

The chain couples TRBV7-6 to TRBJ2-2, with TRBD2 matching 10 bases. The trim removed 4 bases at V and 4 bases at J, leaving 9 bases unmatched. CDR3 length equals 17 residues. The germline CDR1 and CDR2 sequences are SGHVS and FNYEAQ. The CDR3 protein is CASSYLAGVPGTGELFF. CDR3 DNA: TGTGCCAGCAGCTACCTAGCGGGAGTGCCGGGCACCGGGGAGCTGTTTTTT.

V usage is TRBV28 and J usage is TRBJ1-5; D call uncertain. Germline CDR1 is MDHEN and CDR2 is SYDVKM. Trimming took 5 bases from V and 0 from J, leaving 20 bases between them. The CDR3 length is 18 residues. The CDR3 loop reads CASSLRTDPLYSNQPQHF. The CDR3 bases are TGTGCCAGCAGTCTCAGGACGGATCCCCTGTATAGCAATCAGCCCCAGCATTTT.

The chain employs TRBV13 and TRBJ2-1; the D is unclear. The V and J ends lost 2 bases and 4 bases respectively, with 3 bases between them. The CDR3 has 12 residues. Germline V lookup: CDR1 PRHDT, CDR2 FYEKMQ (reference sequence). The CDR3 loop reads CASSLSYNEQFF. The CDR3 DNA reads TGTGCCAGCAGCTTAAGTTACAATGAGCAGTTCTTC. The full variable domain, in which reference TRBV13 and TRBJ2-1 provide the parts outside the CDR3, is AAGVIQSPRHLIKEKRETATLKCYPIPRHDTVYWYQQGPGQDPQFLISFYEKMQSDKGSIPDRFSAQQFSDYHSELNMSSLELGDSALYFCASSLSYNEQFFGPGTRLTVL.

Only one count was recorded for this clone. For the CDR3, the DNA is TGCAGTGCTATAGAGGCCAACGTCCTGACTTTC. This codes for CSAIEANVLTF. The genes are TRBV20-1 and TRBJ2-6; D is ambiguous. The CDR3 runs to 11 residues. V gave up 4 bases and J gave up 6 bases, with 4 bases separating them. The germline CDR1 and CDR2 sequences are DFQATT and SNEGSKA (reference sequence).

This rearrangement joins TRBV4-1 to TRBJ2-5; possibly TRBD2 for D (6 bases). Per germline, CDR1 MGHRA and CDR2 YSYEKL. The CDR3 length is 14 residues. V was cut by 1 base and J by 4 bases, with 10 bases left in between. The CDR3 sequence is CASSQGPGVETQYF. The CDR3 coding sequence is TGCGCCAGCAGCCAAGGACCGGGGGTAGAGACCCAGTACTTC.

This chain connects TRBV13 to TRBJ2-1; D is perhaps TRBD2 (6 bases). The V gene lost 5 bases and the J gene lost 5 bases, with 19 bases spanning the gap. This CDR3 region has 16 residues. In germline, CDR1 is PRHDT, CDR2 FYEKMQ (reference sequence). DNA for the CDR3: TGTGCCAGCAGCCCGGACCGACTAGATCGGCACAATGAGCAGTTCTTC. Encoded protein: CASSPDRLDRHNEQFF.

The chain couples TRBV2 to TRBJ2-7, with 7 nucleotides matching TRBD2. The germline V gene encodes CDR1 SNHLY and CDR2 FYNNEI. The CDR3 has 16 amino acids. After removal of 2 bases from V and 6 bases from J, the junction contained 13 bases not matched to a gene. CDR3 in amino acids: CASSEREAGVKLEQYF. DNA of the CDR3: TGTGCCAGCAGTGAAAGGGAGGCGGGAGTGAAGCTCGAGCAGTACTTC.

J is TRBJ2-7 and V is TRBV11-2; no firm D call. V lost 8 bases and J lost 3, with 14 bases in between. The CDR3 extends over 13 amino acids. From germline, CDR1 is SGHAT and CDR2 FQNNGV. For the CDR3, the DNA is TGTGCCAGCCAGGATGAGACATTCTACGAGCAGTACTTC. It yields the protein CASQDETFYEQYF.

Points on this clone: This sample includes further DNA sequences coding for the same CDR3. The chain recombines TRBV2 with TRBJ2-3; D remains ambiguous. With 6 bases removed from V and 1 base from J, the gap between germline ends came to 11 bases. The germline V gene encodes CDR1 SNHLY and CDR2 FYNNEI. The CDR3 extends over 14 amino acids. This CDR3 reads CASRGGRGTDTQYF. The CDR3 DNA is TGTGCCAGCAGGGGTGGACGGGGCACAGATACGCAGTATTTT.

This clone showed up just once. This chain connects TRBV10-3 to TRBJ1-2; a possible D gene is TRBD1 (5 bases). Germline values: CDR1 ENHRY, CDR2 SYGVKD. The CDR3 covers 14 residues. V lost 0 bases and J 8 bases, leaving 13 bases between the germline ends. The CDR3, as DNA: TGTGCCATCAGTGAGTCGGGGCACTCAGAGGGCTACACCTTC. It codes for CAISESGHSEGYTF.

The chain carries TRBV7-9 and TRBJ2-7, with 7 nucleotides matching TRBD2. The CDR3 loop spans 14 amino acids. Losses at the gene ends were 5 bases for V and 6 bases for J; bases not matched to a gene: 10. The germline V gene has CDR1 SEHNR and CDR2 FQNEAQ (reference sequence). The CDR3 DNA reads TGTGCCAGCAGCCCAAATGGGAGGGGTGTCGAGCAGTACTTC. This sequence encodes CASSPNGRGVEQYF.

V gene TRBV5-1 combines with J gene TRBJ2-3; D call uncertain. In germline, CDR1 is SGHRS, CDR2 YFSETQ. The CDR3 runs 14 residues. Trimming cost V 0 bases and J 3 bases, with 8 bases left between them. DNA for the CDR3: TGCGCCAGCAGCTTGGTGCTGTGGACAGATACGCAGTATTTT. Translation: CASSLVLWTDTQYF.